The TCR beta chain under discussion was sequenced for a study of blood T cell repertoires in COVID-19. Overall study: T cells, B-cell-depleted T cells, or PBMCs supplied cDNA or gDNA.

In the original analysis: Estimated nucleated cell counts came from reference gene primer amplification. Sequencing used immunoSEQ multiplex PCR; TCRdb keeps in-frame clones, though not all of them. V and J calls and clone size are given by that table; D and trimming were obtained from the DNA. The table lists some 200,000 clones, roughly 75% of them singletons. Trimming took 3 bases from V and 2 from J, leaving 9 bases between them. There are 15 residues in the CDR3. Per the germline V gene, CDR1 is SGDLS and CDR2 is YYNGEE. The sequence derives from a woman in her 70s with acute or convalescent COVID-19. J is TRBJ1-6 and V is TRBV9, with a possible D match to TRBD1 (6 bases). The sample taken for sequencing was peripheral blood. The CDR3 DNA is TGTGCCAGCAGCGGACGGGACACCTATAATTCACCCCTCCACTTT. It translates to CASSGRDTYNSPLHF.